This TCR beta chain is drawn from a study of T cell changes during pregnancy in multiple sclerosis. The assay was immunoSEQ multiplex PCR, and TCRdb's table has in-frame clones only and misses some. This repertoire shows 40,000 to 45,000 clones, about nine tenths found once; its top ten account for roughly 0.69%. CDR3 length: 17 residues. In germline, CDR1 is LNHDA, CDR2 SQIVND (reference sequence). The ends were cut back, 9 bases at V and 0 bases at J, with 23 bases in the middle. The chain employs TRBV19 and TRBJ1-2, with unresolved D. This TCR was recovered from a female donor with multiple sclerosis, enrolled in a pregnancy study. The specimen was CD4+ T cells from peripheral blood mononuclear cells, collected before pregnancy. The DNA of the CDR3 is TGTGCCAGCAGCGCTTTAGGTTTTATAATAGCTAACTATGGCTACACCTTC. Protein product: CASSALGFIIANYGYTF.